The 8 T cell receptor beta chains presented below share a single source sample, sequenced in a study of Ad26.COV2.S vaccination and SARS-CoV-2 variants. Some clones are missing from TCRdb's copy, which holds only in-frame ones; the method was immunoSEQ multiplex PCR. This table has about 180,000 clones, around 88% appearing once. This specimen was peripheral blood, taken after recovery from COVID-19. All receptors derive from a human donor who had recovered from COVID-19.

In DNA, the CDR3 is TGTGCCATCAGGGAGGACAGTAGTCGAGGGGGTGGCTACACCTTC. As protein: CAIREDSSRGGGYTF. This sequence joins TRBV10-3 and TRBJ1-2; maybe TRBD1 (6 bases). Germline CDR1 ENHRY, CDR2 SYGVKD. V lost 6 bases to trimming and J lost 7 bases, with 21 bases between them. CDR3 size: 15 residues.

The rearrangement uses TRBV4-2 and TRBJ2-2; D gene unclear. This CDR3 is built from 14 residues. CDR1 and CDR2 from the germline V gene are LGHNA and YNFKEQ. Trimming shortened V by 3 bases and J by 5 bases, and 10 bases separated the two germline ends. The CDR3 sequence: CASSHMGITGELFF. The CDR3 region has the DNA TGTGCCAGCAGCCATATGGGCATAACCGGGGAGCTGTTTTTT.

With regard to this clone: The identical CDR3 is also encoded by other nucleotide sequences in the sample. The J gene is TRBJ2-1, the V gene TRBV27; 13 bases match TRBD2. This CDR3 is 15 amino acids long. Per the germline V gene, CDR1 is MNHEY and CDR2 is SMNVEV (reference sequence). V lost 4 bases, J lost 4 bases, and 1 base stayed unmatched. The CDR3 nucleotides are TGTGCCAGCAGTTCGGGACTAGCGGGATACAATGAGCAGTTCTTC. It encodes CASSSGLAGYNEQFF.

This chain joins TRBV13 and TRBJ2-7; 12 bases line up with TRBD2. Germline V gene sequence: CDR1 PRHDT, CDR2 FYEKMQ (reference sequence). The CDR3 loop spans 15 amino acids. V was clipped by 6 bases and J by 4 bases; unmatched bases: 7. The CDR3 protein is CASSSTSGSKYEQYF. The CDR3 DNA is TGTGCCAGCAGTTCGACTAGCGGGAGCAAATACGAGCAGTACTTC.

The sample holds one count of this clone. The gene calls are TRBV5-5 and TRBJ2-7, with D tentatively TRBD1 or TRBD2 (5 bases each). Germline V gene data show CDR1 as SGHKS and CDR2 as YYEKEE (reference sequence). Trimming removed 1 base from V and 4 bases from J, with 15 bases in between. There are 15 residues in the CDR3. As DNA, the CDR3 is TGTGCCAGCAGCTTGAATCCCCAGGGAGTGTACGAGCAGTACTTC. Residues: CASSLNPQGVYEQYF.

The genes are TRBV2 and TRBJ2-5; no firm D call. This CDR3 comprises 14 residues. V shed 6 bases and J shed 5 bases, with 16 bases lying between them. Germline-derived CDR1 and CDR2 are SNHLY and FYNNEI. The chain's CDR3 is CASRRSLEWETQYF. The CDR3 bases are TGTGCCAGCAGGCGAAGTTTGGAGTGGGAGACCCAGTACTTC.

The J gene is TRBJ1-5, the V gene TRBV2; TRBD1 agrees at 7 bases. Germline V gene sequence: CDR1 SNHLY, CDR2 FYNNEI. The junction had 12 bases not matched to a gene; V was cut back by 6 bases and J by 4 bases. The CDR3 is 16 amino acids. In DNA form, the CDR3 reads TGTGCCAGCAGCAGGGACAGCCACCTGAGAAATCAGCCCCAGCATTTT. Its protein product is CASSRDSHLRNQPQHF. The variable domain in full, with the rest retrieved from reference TRBV2 and TRBJ1-5, is EPEVTQTPSHQVTQMGQEVILRCVPISNHLYFYWYRQILGQKVEFLVSFYNNEISEKSEIFDDQFSVERPDGSNFTLKIRSTKLEDSAMYFCASSRDSHLRNQPQHFGDGTRLSIL.

This clone has just a few counts. V and J are TRBV19 and TRBJ1-2; the D gene is possibly TRBD1 (6 bases). Trimming left V 1 base short and J 0 bases short, with 15 bases between. The CDR3 loop spans 17 amino acids. Germline V gene sequence: CDR1 LNHDA, CDR2 SQIVND (reference sequence). CDR3 sequence reads: CASSIAAGGDANYGYTF. As DNA, the CDR3 is TGTGCCAGTAGTATAGCGGCGGGGGGCGACGCTAACTATGGCTACACCTTC.